The text below deals with one T cell receptor (beta chain). The target of this receptor is not known. At one end, the junction sequence differs from germline, possibly due to a read error. Ophthalmopathy patients had moderately to severely active disease, with a Clinical Activity Score of 3 or more, a NOSPECS grade of 4 or more, and a disease duration of less than 3 months. Any patient with an uncontrolled infection, another autoimmune disease, pregnancy or lactation was excluded. Diagnoses were established on the basis of clinical symptoms, serum thyroxine and TRAb, thyroid ultrasound, and orbital computed tomography. Ficoll-Paque density gradient centrifugation was used to isolate PBMCs from 8.5 to 10 ml of fresh peripheral blood. Trizol reagent was used to extract total RNA, and RNA quality was then checked on an Agilent 2100 Bioanalyzer. TCR beta CDR3 regions were amplified from RNA transcripts. For the first round of RT-PCR on the TCR CDR3, the HTBI primer set was used together with the Qiagen OneStep RT-PCR kit. The libraries were constructed in a second round of multiplex PCR and then size-selected and purified. Libraries were sequenced paired-end with 100 bp reads on an Illumina HiSeq2000. As for the authors' bioinformatics: SOAPnuke was used to process the raw data, removing reads that contained adapters or uncalled bases, had a mean Phred below 15, or lacked an exact match to the constant primer or identifier. COPE v1.2.5 was used to merge high-quality paired reads, and clonotypes were defined as unique nucleotide sequences. MiTCR v1.1 was used to align the clonotypes against IMGT TRBV, TRBD and TRBJ reference segments. Analysis was restricted to V-J combinations with a frequency above 0.0001, which covered approximately 99% of repertoires. A TCS score was defined as the ratio of F50 (clonal expansion) to E x V (chaos), with BLOSUM62-based TCRdist applied between CDR3 peptides within each V-J. Welch's t-statistics and random forest reduced roughly 530 V-J features to roughly 13, which were used in a naive Bayes classifier (R e1071). TCRdb cleaned the public reads at Q25 with fastp, built clones with MiXCR and kept in-frame beta chains. Here each entry gathers all rows of one CDR3 protein and keeps the most common genes and DNA. V and J calls and clone size were set by TCRdb, not the authors. This sample has 500,000 to 800,000 distinct CDR3 sequences in its table, and about 15% of those were observed once. The ten largest clones capture roughly an eighth of the sample.

This entry comes from a study of T cells in Graves' hyperthyroidism and ophthalmopathy (dated 2019 in TCRdb). For the wider study: Peripheral blood samples were taken at initial diagnosis, before any treatment was given. To identify TCR V-J signatures that set the groups apart, the researchers used a discovery cohort of roughly 100 patients, made up of 40 to 45 with Graves' ophthalmopathy and some 60 with stable Graves' hyperthyroidism. Thyroid tissue and blood T-cell repertoires from over 5 Graves' hyperthyroidism patients were also compared in the study. After sampling, hyperthyroidism patients received methimazole starting at 30 mg daily, and ophthalmopathy patients received high-dose intravenous methylprednisolone. Prospective prediction of ophthalmopathy was tested in an independent validation cohort of approximately 18 hyperthyroidism patients and 15 to 17 patients who later progressed to ophthalmopathy. The approximately 100 discovery patients were divided at random into training and test sets in a 7:3 ratio. The paper reports TCR Vbeta CDR3 sequencing of roughly 140 peripheral blood samples: 43 ophthalmopathy, some 80 hyperthyroidism and around 17 progressor patients. Results and caveats for the whole study, not just this receptor: In validation, the model predicted progression to ophthalmopathy with 60% to 71% sensitivity and roughly 72% specificity, a median of around six months before onset. Sample size was not statistically predetermined, and investigators were not blinded to group allocation. A 13 V-J signature model separated ophthalmopathy from stable hyperthyroidism, with about 90% sensitivity and roughly 82% specificity in cross-validation and 80%/75% in testing. Blood samples also contained most of the expanded thyroid clonotypes (frequency above 0.001), which suggests that blood repertoires may reflect thyroid immune responses.

There are 13 amino acids in the CDR3, from cysteine to phenylalanine inclusive. Here the CDR3 DNA is all that survives: 39 bases in frame from base 1. Reading the germline V gene gives CDR1 MDHEN and CDR2 SYDVKM. Sequenced: blood. The receptor was isolated from a woman in her 50s with Graves' ophthalmopathy. Here the chain combines TRBV28 and TRBJ2-2; TRBD1 is perhaps the D gene, given 6 matching bases. The DNA sequence reads TGTGCCAGCAGGAAGGGGGAGCCCGGGAAGCTGTTTTTT. Translated, it gives CASRKGEPGKLFF.